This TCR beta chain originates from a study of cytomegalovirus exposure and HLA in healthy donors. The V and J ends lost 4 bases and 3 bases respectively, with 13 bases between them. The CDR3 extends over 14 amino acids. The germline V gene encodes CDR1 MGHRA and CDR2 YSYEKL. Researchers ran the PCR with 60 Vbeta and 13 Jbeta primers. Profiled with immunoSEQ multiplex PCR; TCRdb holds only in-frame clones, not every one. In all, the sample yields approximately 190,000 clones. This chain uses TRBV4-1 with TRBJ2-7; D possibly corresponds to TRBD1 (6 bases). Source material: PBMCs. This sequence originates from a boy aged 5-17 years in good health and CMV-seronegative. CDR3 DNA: TGCGCCAGCAGCCCTAGTGGACAGCTCTACGAGCAGTACTTC. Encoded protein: CASSPSGQLYEQYF.